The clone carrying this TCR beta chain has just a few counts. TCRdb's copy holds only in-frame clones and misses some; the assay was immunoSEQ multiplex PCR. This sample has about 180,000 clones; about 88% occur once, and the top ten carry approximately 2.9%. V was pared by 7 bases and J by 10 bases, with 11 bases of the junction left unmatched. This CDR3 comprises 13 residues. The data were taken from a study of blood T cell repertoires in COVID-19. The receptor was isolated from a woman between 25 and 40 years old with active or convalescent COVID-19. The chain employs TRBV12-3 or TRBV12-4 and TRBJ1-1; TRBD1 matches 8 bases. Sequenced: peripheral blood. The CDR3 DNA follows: TGTGCCAGCACCCCAGGGGGCGCTTCGGGAGCTTTCTTT. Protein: CASTPGGASGAFF.